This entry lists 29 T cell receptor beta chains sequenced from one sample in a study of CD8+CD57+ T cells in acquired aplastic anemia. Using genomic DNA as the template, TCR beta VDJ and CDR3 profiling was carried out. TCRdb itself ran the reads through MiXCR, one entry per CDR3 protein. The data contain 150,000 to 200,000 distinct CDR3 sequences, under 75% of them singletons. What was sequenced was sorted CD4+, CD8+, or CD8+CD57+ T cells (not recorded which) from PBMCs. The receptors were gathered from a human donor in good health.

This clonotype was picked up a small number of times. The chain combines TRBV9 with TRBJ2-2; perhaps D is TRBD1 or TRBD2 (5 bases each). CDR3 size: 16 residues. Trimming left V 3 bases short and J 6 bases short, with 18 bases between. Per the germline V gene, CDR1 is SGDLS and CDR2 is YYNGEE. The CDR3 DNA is TGTGCCAGCAGCGCTCTACCCGGGGCTCCACCCGGGGAGCTGTTTTTT. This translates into CASSALPGAPPGELFF. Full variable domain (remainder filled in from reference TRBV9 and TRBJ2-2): DSGVTQTPKHLITATGQRVTLRCSPRSGDLSVYWYQQSLDQGLQFLIQYYNGEERAKGNILERFSAQQFPDLHSELNLSSLELGDSALYFCASSALPGAPPGELFFGEGSRLTVL.

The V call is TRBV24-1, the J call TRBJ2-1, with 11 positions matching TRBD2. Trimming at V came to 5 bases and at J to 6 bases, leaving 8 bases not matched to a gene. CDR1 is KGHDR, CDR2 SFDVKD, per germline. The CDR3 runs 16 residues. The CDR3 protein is CATSVLAGGSFNEQFF. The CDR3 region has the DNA TGTGCCACCAGTGTCCTAGCGGGAGGATCGTTCAATGAGCAGTTCTTC.

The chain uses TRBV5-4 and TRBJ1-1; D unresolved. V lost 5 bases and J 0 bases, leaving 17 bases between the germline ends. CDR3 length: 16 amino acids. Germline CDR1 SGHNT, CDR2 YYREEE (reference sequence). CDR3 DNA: TGTGCCAGCAGGTACCTCCCAGGATCGATGAACACTGAAGCTTTCTTT. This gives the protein CASRYLPGSMNTEAFF.

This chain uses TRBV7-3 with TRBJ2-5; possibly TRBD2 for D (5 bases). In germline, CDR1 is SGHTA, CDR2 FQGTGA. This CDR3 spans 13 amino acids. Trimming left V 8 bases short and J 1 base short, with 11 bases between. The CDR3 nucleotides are TGTGCCAGCGGCCGGGATCTCCAAGAGACCCAGTACTTC. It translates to CASGRDLQETQYF.

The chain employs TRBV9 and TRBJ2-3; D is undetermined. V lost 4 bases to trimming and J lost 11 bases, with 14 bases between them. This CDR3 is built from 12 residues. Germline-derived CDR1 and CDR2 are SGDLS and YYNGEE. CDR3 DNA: TGTGCCAGCAGCCAAGGGTGGGATGAGCAGTATTTT. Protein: CASSQGWDEQYF.

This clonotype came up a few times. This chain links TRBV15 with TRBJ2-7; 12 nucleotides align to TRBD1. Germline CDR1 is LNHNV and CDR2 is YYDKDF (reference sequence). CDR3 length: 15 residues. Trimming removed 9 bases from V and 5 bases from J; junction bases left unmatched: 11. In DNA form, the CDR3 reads TGTGCCACGAAACCGGGACAGGGGGCTTGGGACGAGCAGTACTTC. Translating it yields CATKPGQGAWDEQYF.

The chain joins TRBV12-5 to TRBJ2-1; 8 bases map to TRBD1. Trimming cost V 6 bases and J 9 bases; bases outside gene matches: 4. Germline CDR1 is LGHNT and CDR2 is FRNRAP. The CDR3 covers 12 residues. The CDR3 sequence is CASGLDRGEQFF. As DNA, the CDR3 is TGTGCTAGTGGCCTCGACAGGGGTGAGCAGTTCTTC. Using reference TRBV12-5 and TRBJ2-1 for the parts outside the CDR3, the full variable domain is DARVTQTPRHKVTEMGQEVTMRCQPILGHNTVFWYRQTMMQGLELLAYFRNRAPLDDSGMPKDRFSAEMPDATLATLKIQPSEPRDSAVYFCASGLDRGEQFFGPGTRLTVL.

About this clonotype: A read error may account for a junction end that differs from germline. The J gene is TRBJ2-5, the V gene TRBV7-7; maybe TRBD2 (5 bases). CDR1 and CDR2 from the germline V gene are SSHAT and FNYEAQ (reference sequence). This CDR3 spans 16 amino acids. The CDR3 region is CASSLGGTPNGETQYF. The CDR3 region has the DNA TGTGCTAGCAGCTTAGGAGGCACGCCTAACGGAGAGACCCAGTACTTC.

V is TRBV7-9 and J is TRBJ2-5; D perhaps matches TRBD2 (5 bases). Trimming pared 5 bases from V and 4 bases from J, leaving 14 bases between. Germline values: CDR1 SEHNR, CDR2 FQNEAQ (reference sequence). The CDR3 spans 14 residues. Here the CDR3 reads CASSVGSAVETQYF. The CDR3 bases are TGTGCCAGCAGCGTAGGTAGCGCGGTAGAGACCCAGTACTTC.

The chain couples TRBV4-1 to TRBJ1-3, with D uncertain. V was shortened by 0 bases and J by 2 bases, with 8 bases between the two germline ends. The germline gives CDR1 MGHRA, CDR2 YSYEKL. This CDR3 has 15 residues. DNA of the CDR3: TGCGCCAGCAGCCAAGATCCGGGTCCTGGAAACACCATATATTTT. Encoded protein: CASSQDPGPGNTIYF.

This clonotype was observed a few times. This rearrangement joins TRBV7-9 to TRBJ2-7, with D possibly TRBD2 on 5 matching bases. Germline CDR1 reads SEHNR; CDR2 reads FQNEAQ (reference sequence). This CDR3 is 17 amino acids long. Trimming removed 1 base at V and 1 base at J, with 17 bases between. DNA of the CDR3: TGTGCCAGCAGCTTAGTCCAATTTGGGAGCTCTTCCTACGAGCAGTACTTC. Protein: CASSLVQFGSSSYEQYF.

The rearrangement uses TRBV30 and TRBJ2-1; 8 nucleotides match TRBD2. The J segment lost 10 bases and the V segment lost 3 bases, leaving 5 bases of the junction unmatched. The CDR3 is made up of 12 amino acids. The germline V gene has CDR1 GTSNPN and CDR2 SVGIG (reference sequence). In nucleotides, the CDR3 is TGTGCCTGGAGCGACGGGAGGGGGGAGCAGTTCTTC. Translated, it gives CAWSDGRGEQFF.

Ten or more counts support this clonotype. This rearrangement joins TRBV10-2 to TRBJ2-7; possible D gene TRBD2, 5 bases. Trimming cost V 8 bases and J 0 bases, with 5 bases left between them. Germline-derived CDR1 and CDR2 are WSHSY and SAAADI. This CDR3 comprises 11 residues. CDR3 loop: CASRGSYEQYF. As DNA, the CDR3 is TGCGCCAGCCGGGGCTCCTACGAGCAGTACTTC.

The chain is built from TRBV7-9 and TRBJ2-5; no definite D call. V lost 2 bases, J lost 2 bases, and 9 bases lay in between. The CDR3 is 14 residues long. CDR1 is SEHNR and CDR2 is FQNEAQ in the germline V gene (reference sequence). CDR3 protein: CASSLSYWQETQYF. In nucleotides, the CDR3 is TGTGCCAGCAGCTTATCGTACTGGCAAGAGACCCAGTACTTC.

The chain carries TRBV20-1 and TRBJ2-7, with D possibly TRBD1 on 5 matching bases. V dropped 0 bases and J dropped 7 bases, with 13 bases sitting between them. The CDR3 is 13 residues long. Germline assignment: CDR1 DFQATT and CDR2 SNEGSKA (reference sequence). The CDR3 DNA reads TGCAGTGCTAGAGATTCCAGGACACCAGAGCAGTACTTC. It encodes CSARDSRTPEQYF.

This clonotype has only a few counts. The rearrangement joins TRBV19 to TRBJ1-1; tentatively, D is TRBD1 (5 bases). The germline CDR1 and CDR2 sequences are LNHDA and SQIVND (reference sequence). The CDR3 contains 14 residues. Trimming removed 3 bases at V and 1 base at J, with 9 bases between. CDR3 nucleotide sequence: TGTGCCAGTAGTATTGGGACGGCGAACACTGAAGCTTTCTTT. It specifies CASSIGTANTEAFF.

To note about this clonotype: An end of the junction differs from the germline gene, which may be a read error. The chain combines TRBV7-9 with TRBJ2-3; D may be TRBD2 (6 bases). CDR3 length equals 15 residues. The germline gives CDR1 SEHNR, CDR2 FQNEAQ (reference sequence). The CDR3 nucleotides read TGTGCTAGCAGACTAGGACTATCCAACACAGATACGCAGTATTTT. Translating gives CASRLGLSNTDTQYF.

In DNA form, the CDR3 reads TGCGCCAGCAGCTCGGGACAGGGCAGTGAGCAGTTCTTC. Translating gives CASSSGQGSEQFF. The gene calls are TRBV5-1 and TRBJ2-1; 9 nucleotides line up with TRBD1. CDR3 size: 13 residues. The trim removed 3 bases at V and 9 bases at J, leaving 4 bases unmatched. From germline, CDR1 is SGHRS and CDR2 YFSETQ. Drawing the rest from reference TRBV5-1 and TRBJ2-1, the complete variable domain is KAGVTQTPRYLIKTRGQQVTLSCSPISGHRSVSWYQQTPGQGLQFLFEYFSETQRNKGNFPGRFSGRQFSNSRSEMNVSTLELGDSALYLCASSSGQGSEQFFGPGTRLTVL.

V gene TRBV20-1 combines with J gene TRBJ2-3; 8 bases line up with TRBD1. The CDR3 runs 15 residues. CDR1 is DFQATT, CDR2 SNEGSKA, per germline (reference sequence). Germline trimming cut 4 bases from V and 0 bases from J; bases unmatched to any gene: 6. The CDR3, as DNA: TGCAGTGCTAACCGCCGACAGGGGAGCACAGATACGCAGTATTTT. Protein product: CSANRRQGSTDTQYF.

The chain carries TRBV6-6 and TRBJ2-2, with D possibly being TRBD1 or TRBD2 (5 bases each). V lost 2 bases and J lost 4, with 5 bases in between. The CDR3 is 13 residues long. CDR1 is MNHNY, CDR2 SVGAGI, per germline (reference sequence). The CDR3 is CASSYGGTGELFF. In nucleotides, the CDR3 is TGTGCCAGCAGTTACGGGGGCACCGGGGAGCTGTTTTTT.

CDR3 loop: CASSYWTAAGGLEQYF. CDR3 DNA sequence: TGTGCCAGCAGCTACTGGACGGCGGCGGGAGGGTTGGAGCAGTACTTC. The gene calls are TRBV7-9 and TRBJ2-7, with 9 bases fitting TRBD2. This CDR3 is built from 16 residues. CDR1 is SEHNR, CDR2 FQNEAQ, per germline (reference sequence). J gave up 7 bases and V 4 bases, and 14 bases lay outside the gene matches.

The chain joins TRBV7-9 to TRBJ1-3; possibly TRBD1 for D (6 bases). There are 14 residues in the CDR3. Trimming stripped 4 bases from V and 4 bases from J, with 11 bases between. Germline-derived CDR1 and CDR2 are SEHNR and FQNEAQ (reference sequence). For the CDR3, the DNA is TGTGCCAGCAGCTCAACAGGGCCAGGAAACACCATATATTTT. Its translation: CASSSTGPGNTIYF.

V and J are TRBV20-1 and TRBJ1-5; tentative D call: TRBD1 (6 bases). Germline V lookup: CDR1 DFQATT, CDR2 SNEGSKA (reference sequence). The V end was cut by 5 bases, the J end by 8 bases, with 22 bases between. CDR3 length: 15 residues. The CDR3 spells CSASTTTGFEEPQHF. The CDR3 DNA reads TGCAGTGCTTCCACGACGACAGGCTTTGAAGAGCCCCAGCATTTT.

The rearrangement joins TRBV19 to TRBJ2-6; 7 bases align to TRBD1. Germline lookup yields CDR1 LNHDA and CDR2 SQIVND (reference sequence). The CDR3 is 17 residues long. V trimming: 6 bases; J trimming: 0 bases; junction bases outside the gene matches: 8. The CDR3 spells CASSPGQYRSGANVLTF. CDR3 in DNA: TGTGCCAGTAGCCCGGGACAGTATCGCTCTGGGGCCAACGTCCTGACTTTC.

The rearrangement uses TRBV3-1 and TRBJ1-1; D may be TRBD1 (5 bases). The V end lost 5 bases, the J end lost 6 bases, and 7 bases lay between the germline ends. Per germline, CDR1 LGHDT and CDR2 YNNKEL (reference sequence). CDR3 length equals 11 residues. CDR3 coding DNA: TGTGCCAGCAGCATCAGGGCTGAAGCTTTCTTT. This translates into CASSIRAEAFF.

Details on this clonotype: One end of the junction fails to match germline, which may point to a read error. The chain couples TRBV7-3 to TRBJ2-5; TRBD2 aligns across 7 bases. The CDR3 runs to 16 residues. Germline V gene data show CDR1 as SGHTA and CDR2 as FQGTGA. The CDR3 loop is CATSRGSGAKQETQYF. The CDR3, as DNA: TGTGCCACCAGCAGAGGGAGCGGGGCGAAACAAGAGACCCAGTACTTC. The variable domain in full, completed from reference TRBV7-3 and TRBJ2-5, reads GAGVSQTPSNKVTEKGKYVELRCDPISGHTALYWYRQSLGQGPEFLIYFQGTGAADDSGLPNDRFFAVRPEGSVSTLKIQRTERGDSAVYLCATSRGSGAKQETQYFGPGTRLLVL.

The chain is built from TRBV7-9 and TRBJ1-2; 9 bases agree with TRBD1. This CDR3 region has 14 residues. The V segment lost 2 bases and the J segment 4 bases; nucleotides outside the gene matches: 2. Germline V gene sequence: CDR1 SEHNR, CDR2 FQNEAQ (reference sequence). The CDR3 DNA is TGTGCCAGCAGCTTAACGACAGGGGGCTATGGCTACACCTTC. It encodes CASSLTTGGYGYTF.

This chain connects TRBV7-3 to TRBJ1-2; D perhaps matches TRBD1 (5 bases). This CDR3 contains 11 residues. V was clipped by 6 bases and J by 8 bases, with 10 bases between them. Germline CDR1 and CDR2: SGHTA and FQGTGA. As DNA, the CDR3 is TGTGCCAGCAGTAAAGGGGACGGCTACACCTTC. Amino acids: CASSKGDGYTF.

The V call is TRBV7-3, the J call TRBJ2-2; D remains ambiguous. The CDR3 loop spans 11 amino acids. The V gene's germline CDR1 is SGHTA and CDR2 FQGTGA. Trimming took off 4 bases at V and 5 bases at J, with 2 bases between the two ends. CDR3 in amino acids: CASSSTGELFF. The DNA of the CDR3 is TGTGCCAGCAGCTCGACCGGGGAGCTGTTTTTT.